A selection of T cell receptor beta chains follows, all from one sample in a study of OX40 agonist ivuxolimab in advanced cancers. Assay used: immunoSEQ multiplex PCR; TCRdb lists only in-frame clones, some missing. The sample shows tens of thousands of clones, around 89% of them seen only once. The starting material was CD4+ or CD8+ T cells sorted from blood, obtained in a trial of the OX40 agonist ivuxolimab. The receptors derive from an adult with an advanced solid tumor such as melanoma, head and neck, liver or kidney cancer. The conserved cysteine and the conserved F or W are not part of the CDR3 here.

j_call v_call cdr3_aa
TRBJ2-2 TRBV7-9 ASSPLYVSGPTGELF
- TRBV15 ATSRGSYEQY
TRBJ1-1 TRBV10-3 AISESTRAANTEAF
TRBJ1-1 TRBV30 AWSVRGGSTEAF
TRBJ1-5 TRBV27 ASSFMPFPGGQPQH
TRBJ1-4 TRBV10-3 AISEGDIGWENEKLF
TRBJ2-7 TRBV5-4 ASSLGRDTSYEQY
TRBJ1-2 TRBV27 ASSFAREGYGYT
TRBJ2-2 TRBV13 ASSLGTSGKTGELF
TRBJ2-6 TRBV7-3 ASSLGGSGANVLT
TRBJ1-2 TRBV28 ASRGRVGGYT
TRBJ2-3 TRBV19 ASSKGGAGEDTQY
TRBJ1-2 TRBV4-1 ASSLTPHRPDYGYT
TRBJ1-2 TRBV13 ASSYRPGYT
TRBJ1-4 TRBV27 ASSFDRVGEKLF
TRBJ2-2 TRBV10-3 AISESILLDRVAGELF
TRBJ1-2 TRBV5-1 ASSVDSNYGYT